The clone carrying this T cell receptor beta chain was observed a handful of times. The sample belongs to a study of T-cell reconstitution after alpha-beta-depleted transplantation in children. The CDR3 has 16 amino acids. The V gene lost 7 bases and the J gene lost 5 bases, with 21 bases spanning the gap. As it was prepared, the TCRbeta library received unique molecular identifiers. TCRdb called the PCR reads again in MiXCR, with one record for every CDR3 protein. The sample lists approximately 420,000 distinct CDR3 sequences; roughly 11% were seen once. This chain connects TRBV12-3 or TRBV12-4 to TRBJ2-1; D unresolved. This clonotype originated in a human donor who donated a stem cell graft to a child with acute myeloid leukemia. Sample: PBMCs from the stem cell graft donor, taken from the stem cell graft. The CDR3 loop reads CASTRIQEHPNNEQFF. CDR3 coding DNA: TGTGCCAGCACCCGAATCCAGGAGCACCCCAACAATGAGCAGTTCTTC.